One and the same sample provided the 29 T cell receptor beta chains below, sequenced in a study of Ad26.COV2.S vaccination and SARS-CoV-2 variants. Some clones are missing from TCRdb's copy, which holds only in-frame ones; the method was immunoSEQ multiplex PCR. The table has 300,000 to 400,000 clones, approximately 90% seen once. Sample treatment: roughly 19 received Ad26.COV2.S at low or high dose, single or two shots; 5 received placebo; per-sample allocation not given. Repertoires come from day 63 after the first vaccine or placebo injection. Here the sequenced sample was peripheral blood, taken in a trial of Ad26.COV2.S vaccine versus placebo. The receptors originated from a person between 18 and 65 years old who received the Ad26.COV2.S COVID-19 vaccine or a placebo.

V is TRBV29-1 and J is TRBJ1-5; D is possibly TRBD1 (5 bases). This CDR3 region has 12 residues. Germline CDR1 and CDR2: SQVTM and ANQGSEA. Trimming removed 2 bases from V and 14 bases from J, with 16 bases in between. CDR3 in DNA: TGCAGCGTTGAAATGTTGGCAGGGATCAAGCATTTT. Translation gives CSVEMLAGIKHF.

The chain recombines TRBV2 with TRBJ2-5; unclear D gene. The CDR3 totals 15 residues. V was clipped by 2 bases and J by 0 bases, with 10 bases between them. Germline assignment: CDR1 SNHLY and CDR2 FYNNEI. CDR3 protein: CASSERRQYQETQYF. CDR3 sequence (DNA): TGTGCCAGCAGTGAAAGGCGTCAATACCAAGAGACCCAGTACTTC.

In nucleotides, the CDR3 is TGTGCCAGCAGTCTGAGTAGCGGGGTCGATACGCAGTATTTT. It translates to CASSLSSGVDTQYF. This rearrangement joins TRBV6-2 or TRBV6-3 to TRBJ2-3, with 8 bases matching TRBD2. The length of the CDR3 is 14 residues. V was pared by 5 bases and J by 6 bases, with 7 bases of the junction left unmatched. Germline V gene data show CDR1 as MNHEY and CDR2 as SVGEGT.

This chain connects TRBV7-9 to TRBJ2-5; D uncertain. Trimming stripped 5 bases from V and 0 bases from J, with 7 bases between. The germline V gene encodes CDR1 SEHNR and CDR2 FQNEAQ (reference sequence). There are 13 residues in the CDR3. The CDR3 region has the DNA TGTGCCAGCAGCCCACGGGACCAAGAGACCCAGTACTTC. This sequence encodes CASSPRDQETQYF.

This clone was observed a single time. The chain couples TRBV5-1 to TRBJ2-7, with D tentatively TRBD1 (6 bases). Trimming left V 1 base short and J 1 base short, with 9 bases between. CDR3 length: 14 amino acids. Germline V gene lookup returns CDR1 SGHRS and CDR2 YFSETQ. CDR3 DNA: TGCGCCAGCAGCTTGAGTGGACAGTCCTACGAGCAGTACTTC. The encoded protein is CASSLSGQSYEQYF.

V is TRBV7-2 and J is TRBJ2-7; TRBD2 is a possible D gene (7 bases). Trimming stripped 5 bases from V and 2 bases from J, with 13 bases between. Germline-derived CDR1 and CDR2 are SGHTA and FQGNSA. The CDR3 covers 14 residues. The CDR3 coding sequence is TGTGCCAGCAGCCCCTGGGGGGGGCCCTACGAGCAGTACTTC. It specifies CASSPWGGPYEQYF. Full variable domain (remainder filled in from reference TRBV7-2 and TRBJ2-7): GAGVSQSPSNKVTEKGKDVELRCDPISGHTALYWYRQSLGQGLEFLIYFQGNSAPDKSGLPSDRFSAERTGGSVSTLTIQRTQQEDSAVYLCASSPWGGPYEQYFGPGTRLTVT.

The gene calls are TRBV11-1 and TRBJ1-1; tentatively, D is TRBD1 (5 bases). CDR1 is SGHAT and CDR2 is FQDESV in the germline V gene (reference sequence). CDR3 length: 15 residues. The ends were cut back, 4 bases at V and 4 bases at J, with 16 bases in the middle. The CDR3 here is CASSSRDHGTTEAFF. DNA for the CDR3: TGTGCCAGCAGCTCACGAGACCACGGGACCACTGAAGCTTTCTTT.

The V gene is TRBV9, the J gene TRBJ1-4; D gene uncertain. CDR1 and CDR2 from the germline V gene are SGDLS and YYNGEE. The CDR3 extends over 13 amino acids. V gave up 0 bases and J gave up 6 bases, with 6 bases separating them. CDR3 nucleotides: TGTGCCAGCAGCGTAGCGGCGGATGAAAAACTGTTTTTT. Amino acids: CASSVAADEKLFF. The variable domain in full, with the rest retrieved from reference TRBV9 and TRBJ1-4, is DSGVTQTPKHLITATGQRVTLRCSPRSGDLSVYWYQQSLDQGLQFLIQYYNGEERAKGNILERFSAQQFPDLHSELNLSSLELGDSALYFCASSVAADEKLFFGSGTQLSVL.

The chain recombines TRBV6-5 with TRBJ1-2, with unresolved D. V lost 2 bases to trimming and J lost 7 bases, with 17 bases between them. Germline CDR1 MNHEY, CDR2 SVGAGI. This CDR3 has 15 amino acids. CDR3 residues: CASSYRDPRRGGYTF. The CDR3 nucleotides read TGTGCCAGCAGTTACCGAGATCCGCGGCGTGGTGGCTACACCTTC.

The chain carries TRBV28 and TRBJ2-3, with a weak D call TRBD2 (6 bases). The germline V gene has CDR1 MDHEN and CDR2 SYDVKM. The V end lost 2 bases, the J end lost 10 bases, and 16 bases lay between the germline ends. The CDR3 loop spans 14 amino acids. The CDR3 loop reads CASSLPQTSSPQYF. CDR3 coding DNA: TGTGCCAGCAGTTTACCCCAGACTAGTTCTCCGCAGTATTTT.

The chain uses TRBV19 and TRBJ1-2; TRBD1 aligns across 8 bases. This CDR3 is 15 amino acids long. Germline-derived CDR1 and CDR2 are LNHDA and SQIVND (reference sequence). J was trimmed by 5 bases and V by 1 base; bases with no gene match: 6. DNA of the CDR3: TGTGCCAGTAGTATAGGTACAGGGGGAGGGTATGGCTACACCTTC. Protein: CASSIGTGGGYGYTF.

This clone has only one observation. The CDR3 sequence: CASSQDGFMNTEAFF. CDR3 coding DNA: TGCGCCAGCAGCCAAGATGGATTTATGAACACTGAAGCTTTCTTT. The rearrangement links TRBV4-3 to TRBJ1-1; no reliable D call. The germline V gene encodes CDR1 LGHNA and CDR2 YSLEER. The V and J ends lost 0 bases and 0 bases respectively, with 8 bases between them. This CDR3 is built from 15 residues.

CDR3: CASSLIGGASNEQFF. The CDR3 DNA is TGTGCCAGCAGCTTAATCGGGGGGGCCTCTAATGAGCAGTTCTTC. This chain links TRBV7-3 with TRBJ2-1; TRBD2 matches at 8 bases. V dropped 1 base and J dropped 7; count of bases not matched to a gene: 6. The CDR3 runs to 15 residues. Germline V CDR1 and CDR2: SGHTA, FQGTGA.

The chain employs TRBV7-9 and TRBJ2-5; maybe TRBD1 (6 bases). The V and J ends lost 6 bases and 4 bases respectively, with 15 bases between them. From germline, CDR1 is SEHNR and CDR2 FQNEAQ (reference sequence). The CDR3 has 14 amino acids. The CDR3 nucleotides read TGTGCCAGCAGTGAACAGGGCTACCGAGAGACCCAGTACTTC. This codes for CASSEQGYRETQYF.

This chain connects TRBV28 to TRBJ1-5, with D possibly matching TRBD1 (5 bases). With 8 bases removed from V and 1 base from J, the gap between germline ends came to 6 bases. This CDR3 is 12 amino acids long. Germline V gives CDR1 MDHEN, CDR2 SYDVKM. In DNA, the CDR3 is TGTGCCAGCGGGGGGAGCAATCAGCCCCAGCATTTT. Amino acid sequence: CASGGSNQPQHF.

The gene calls are TRBV7-9 and TRBJ1-4; 7 nucleotides match TRBD1. Losses at the gene ends were 10 bases for V and 8 bases for J; bases not matched to a gene: 10. The length of the CDR3 is 13 residues. The germline V gene has CDR1 SEHNR and CDR2 FQNEAQ (reference sequence). The CDR3 bases are TGTGCCAACCAGGGGGAGTCAAGAGAAAAACTGTTTTTT. As protein: CANQGESREKLFF.

V is TRBV5-4 and J is TRBJ2-7; 12 nucleotides agree with TRBD2. After removal of 0 bases from V and 7 bases from J, the junction contained 5 bases not matched to a gene. The V gene's germline CDR1 is SGHNT and CDR2 YYREEE (reference sequence). CDR3 size: 15 residues. The CDR3 DNA reads TGTGCCAGCAGCTTGGCTAGCGGGAGGGTTCGGGAGCAGTACTTC. This codes for CASSLASGRVREQYF. The full variable domain, its missing parts supplied by reference TRBV5-4 and TRBJ2-7, is ETGVTQSPTHLIKTRGQQVTLRCSSQSGHNTVSWYQQALGQGPQFIFQYYREEENGRGNFPPRFSGLQFPNYSSELNVNALELDDSALYLCASSLASGRVREQYFGPGTRLTVT.

The rearrangement uses TRBV30 and TRBJ2-7; D possibly matches TRBD1 or TRBD2 (7 bases each). V was shortened by 0 bases and J by 2 bases, with 17 bases between the two germline ends. The CDR3 runs to 16 residues. Germline CDR1 GTSNPN, CDR2 SVGIG (reference sequence). CDR3 sequence: CAWSVPGGDSPYEQYF. CDR3 coding DNA: TGTGCCTGGAGTGTACCAGGGGGGGACTCACCCTACGAGCAGTACTTC.

This chain links TRBV7-2 with TRBJ2-1; D is ambiguous. The CDR3 is 13 residues long. V gave up 3 bases and J gave up 8 bases, with 11 bases separating them. Germline CDR1 SGHTA, CDR2 FQGNSA. This CDR3 is CASSFNRNDEQFF. The CDR3 coding sequence is TGTGCCAGCAGCTTTAACCGAAATGATGAGCAGTTCTTC.

This rearrangement joins TRBV10-2 to TRBJ2-7; 9 bases are a match to TRBD1. Unmatched junction bases numbered 10, after V lost 5 bases and J lost 2 bases. From germline, CDR1 is WSHSY and CDR2 SAAADI. The CDR3 is 16 amino acids. CDR3 nucleotide sequence: TGCGCCAGCAGTCCCCGAACAGGGGGCCAGACCTACGAGCAGTACTTC. It specifies CASSPRTGGQTYEQYF.

The CDR3 DNA sequence: TGTGCCAGCAGCTTACTAGCGGGGGGGGAGCTGTTTTTT. It translates to CASSLLAGGELFF. This rearrangement joins TRBV11-3 to TRBJ2-2, with 9 bases that match TRBD2. In germline, CDR1 is SGHNT, CDR2 YENEEA. The V and J ends lost 2 bases and 8 bases, in that order; junction bases with no gene match: 0. The CDR3 length is 13 residues.

This rearrangement joins TRBV4-3 to TRBJ1-2; 12 nucleotides align to TRBD1. Germline lookup yields CDR1 LGHNA and CDR2 YSLEER. The trim removed 6 bases at V and 2 bases at J, leaving 1 base unmatched. The CDR3 covers 14 residues. The CDR3 DNA sequence: TGCGCCAGCAGGGGGACAGGGGGCAACTATGGCTACACCTTC. Its translation is CASRGTGGNYGYTF.

The chain has TRBV12-3 or TRBV12-4 and TRBJ1-2, with D tentatively TRBD1 (5 bases). CDR3 size: 13 residues. V was clipped by 3 bases and J by 4 bases, with 9 bases between them. The CDR3: CASSFGDGYGYTF. DNA of the CDR3: TGTGCCAGCAGTTTCGGGGACGGCTATGGCTACACCTTC.

The gene calls are TRBV4-3 and TRBJ1-6; D uncertain. The CDR3 consists of 15 residues. Germline-derived CDR1 and CDR2 are LGHNA and YSLEER. Trimming took off 1 base at V and 7 bases at J, with 11 bases between the two ends. CDR3 residues: CASSQAAADNSPLHF. For the CDR3, the DNA is TGCGCCAGCAGCCAAGCCGCGGCGGACAATTCACCCCTCCACTTT.

The chain joins TRBV27 to TRBJ2-7; either TRBD1 or TRBD2 may supply D (7 bases each). V was clipped by 5 bases and J by 3 bases, with 17 bases between them. The length of the CDR3 is 15 residues. Germline V gene data show CDR1 as MNHEY and CDR2 as SMNVEV (reference sequence). The CDR3 DNA reads as TGTGCCAGCAGTGGGGGGGACAGTCCCCTCTACGAGCAGTACTTC. Encoded protein: CASSGGDSPLYEQYF.

V and J are TRBV6-2 or TRBV6-3 and TRBJ1-5; 7 positions agree with TRBD1. This CDR3 is 18 amino acids long. Looked up from germline, CDR1 is MNHEY and CDR2 is SVGEGT. V lost 3 bases and J lost 0; bases outside the gene matches: 11. DNA of the CDR3: TGTGCCAGCAGTTATCGGAGAGACCAGGGGGTTAGCAATCAGCCCCAGCATTTT. Encoded protein: CASSYRRDQGVSNQPQHF.

This rearrangement joins TRBV5-8 to TRBJ1-5; D is possibly TRBD1 (5 bases). With 4 bases removed from V and 0 bases from J, the gap between germline ends came to 11 bases. Germline V gene data show CDR1 as SGHTS and CDR2 as YDEGEE. This CDR3 comprises 15 residues. The CDR3 DNA reads as TGTGCCAGCAGCCCGGGACGGATTAGCAATCAGCCCCAGCATTTT. Translated: CASSPGRISNQPQHF.

The chain links TRBV6-1 to TRBJ1-5, with D unclear. The CDR3 sequence is 16 residues long. In germline, CDR1 is MNHNS, CDR2 SASEGT. Trimming shortened V by 3 bases and J by 5 bases, and 17 bases separated the two germline ends. CDR3 coding DNA: TGTGCCAGCAGTGAGGCGGTTTTGTCAGCGTATCAGCCCCAGCATTTT. This gives the protein CASSEAVLSAYQPQHF.

This sequence joins TRBV7-8 and TRBJ1-3, with D hard to call. The V gene lost 1 base and the J gene lost 0 bases, with 10 bases spanning the gap. From germline, CDR1 is SGHVS and CDR2 FQNEAQ. The CDR3 has 16 amino acids. CDR3 in amino acids: CASSLGLQLSGNTIYF. DNA of the CDR3: TGTGCCAGCAGCTTAGGGTTGCAGCTCTCTGGAAACACCATATATTTT.